This T cell receptor beta chain is drawn from a study of T-cell reconstitution after alpha-beta-depleted transplantation in children. General study points: By about two months after transplant, alpha-beta T cells reportedly arose from several hundred graft clones that had expanded. Recipient T cells and thymic progenitors that survived were the source of the high TCRbeta diversity seen at day 60 in some patients. From newly produced T cells came most of the T-cell counts and diversity one year after transplant.

Unique molecular identifiers were built into the TCRbeta library. TCRdb reprocessed the PCR reads via MiXCR and lists one record per CDR3 protein. The table shows approximately 500,000 distinct CDR3 sequences, with roughly 10% occurring only once. This CDR3 has 14 residues. V dropped 3 bases and J dropped 4; count of bases not matched to a gene: 6. Germline CDR1 reads DFQATT; CDR2 reads SNEGSKA (reference sequence). Turning to this clonotype: Its target is not known.

Here the sequenced sample was PBMCs, taken before TCRalphabeta/CD19-depleted stem cell transplant. The clonotype comes from a child aged 2-9 years with inherited bone marrow failure, due to receive a stem cell transplant. The chain recombines TRBV20-1 with TRBJ2-1, with 7 bases fitting TRBD2. The CDR3 sequence is CSARPLAVYNEQFF. The DNA of the CDR3 is TGCAGTGCTAGGCCTCTAGCGGTTTACAATGAGCAGTTCTTC.